The 9 T cell receptor beta chains below come from one sample, sequenced in a study of response to subunit inactivated influenza vaccine. TCRdb reprocessed the RT-PCR reads with MiXCR, giving one entry per CDR3 protein. The sample lists a few hundred thousand distinct CDR3 sequences, approximately 21% occurring once. Sequenced here: PBMCs from blood, sampled about 20 months after vaccination. Every receptor here comes from a man between 50 and 75 years old who received an inactivated influenza vaccine.

The chain has TRBV4-1 and TRBJ2-3; no clear D. V was pared by 0 bases and J by 6 bases, with 16 bases between. CDR3 length equals 16 residues. Germline lookup yields CDR1 MGHRA and CDR2 YSYEKL. The CDR3 nucleotides are TGCGCCAGCAGCCAAGAAATTGGGTACCCCCGGGATACGCAGTATTTT. Translating gives CASSQEIGYPRDTQYF.

This clonotype was found a few times. The rearrangement uses TRBV12-3 or TRBV12-4 and TRBJ2-5; D possibly corresponds to TRBD2 (6 bases). V was clipped by 7 bases and J by 7 bases, with 16 bases between them. The length of the CDR3 is 13 residues. The CDR3 sequence is CASTHSGSGTQYF. CDR3 sequence (DNA): TGTGCCAGCACCCATAGCGGTTCGGGGACCCAGTACTTC.

V and J are TRBV10-3 and TRBJ2-5, with D possibly TRBD1 on 5 matching bases. Germline loops: CDR1 ENHRY, CDR2 SYGVKD. Trimming pared 0 bases from V and 2 bases from J, leaving 10 bases between. CDR3 length equals 15 residues. The CDR3 region is CAISESRQLQETQYF. CDR3 nucleotides: TGTGCCATCAGTGAGTCGAGACAGCTTCAAGAGACCCAGTACTTC.

This clonotype was counted a few times. The chain is built from TRBV19 and TRBJ1-1; 10 bases line up with TRBD1. Looked up from germline, CDR1 is LNHDA and CDR2 is SQIVND (reference sequence). The ends lost 7 bases at V and 6 bases at J; junction bases unmatched: 5. This CDR3 has 13 residues. The CDR3 DNA is TGTGCCAGTAATCCGGACAGGGGGGCTGAAGCTTTCTTT. Translated, it gives CASNPDRGAEAFF.

The chain links TRBV11-2 to TRBJ2-1; D not resolved. The CDR3 spans 13 residues. Between the trimmed V and J ends, which lost 0 bases and 7 bases, there was a span of 7 bases. Germline V CDR1 and CDR2: SGHAT, FQNNGV. The CDR3 nucleotides read TGTGCCAGCAGCTTAGAAGTGGGGAATGAGCAGTTCTTC. It encodes CASSLEVGNEQFF. Looking up the rest from reference TRBV11-2 and TRBJ2-1 gives the full variable domain: EAGVAQSPRYKIIEKRQSVAFWCNPISGHATLYWYQQILGQGPKLLIQFQNNGVVDDSQLPKDRFSAERLKGVDSTLKIQPAKLEDSAVYLCASSLEVGNEQFFGPGTRLTVL.

This clonotype was found many times. The chain has TRBV4-1 and TRBJ1-1; a possible D gene is TRBD1 (6 bases). This CDR3 has 15 residues. With 0 bases removed from V and 5 bases from J, the gap between germline ends came to 13 bases. Germline V gene sequence: CDR1 MGHRA, CDR2 YSYEKL. The CDR3 DNA sequence: TGCGCCAGCAGCCAAGACAAACAGGGTGGTACTGAAGCTTTCTTT. Translation: CASSQDKQGGTEAFF.

This clonotype came up a few times. The V gene is TRBV6-5, the J gene TRBJ1-6; the D is unclear. The germline V gene has CDR1 MNHEY and CDR2 SVGAGI. The ends were cut back, 2 bases at V and 1 base at J, with 6 bases in the middle. The CDR3 has 15 residues. CDR3 DNA: TGTGCCAGCAGTTACGATGGATCCTATAATTCACCCCTCCACTTT. It codes for CASSYDGSYNSPLHF.

The chain uses TRBV18 and TRBJ1-5, with D possibly matching TRBD1 (6 bases). V was shortened by 6 bases and J by 2 bases, with 14 bases between the two germline ends. Germline lookup yields CDR1 KGHSH and CDR2 LQKENI. CDR3 size: 15 residues. CDR3 sequence (DNA): TGTGCCAGCTCTTCGACGGGACATCGCAATCAGCCCCAGCATTTT. This encodes CASSSTGHRNQPQHF. The full variable domain, its missing parts supplied by reference TRBV18 and TRBJ1-5, is NAGVMQNPRHLVRRRGQEARLRCSPMKGHSHVYWYRQLPEEGLKFMVYLQKENIIDESGMPKERFSAEFPKEGPSILRIQQVVRGDSAAYFCASSSTGHRNQPQHFGDGTRLSIL.

V and J are TRBV10-2 and TRBJ2-3; the D call may be TRBD1 or TRBD2 (6 bases each). This CDR3 contains 15 residues. Trimming removed 8 bases at V and 0 bases at J, with 15 bases between. From germline, CDR1 is WSHSY and CDR2 SAAADI. Here the CDR3 reads CASEGGKKSTDTQYF. In nucleotides, the CDR3 is TGCGCCAGCGAGGGGGGCAAGAAAAGCACAGATACGCAGTATTTT.